The 21 T cell receptor beta chains given below trace back to one sample, sequenced in a study of identical twins. Via MiXCR, TCRdb re-called the 5' RACE reads, giving one row per CDR3 protein. The sample has roughly 1,500,000 distinct CDR3 sequences; 25% to 35% are singletons. The source material was cord blood. The receptors derive from a newborn girl in good health.

This clonotype was observed a few times. The chain combines TRBV24-1 with TRBJ1-1; TRBD1 might be the D (5 bases). V was shortened by 5 bases and J by 4 bases, with 10 bases between the two germline ends. The CDR3 is 13 amino acids. Germline V gene sequence: CDR1 KGHDR, CDR2 SFDVKD. The CDR3 here is CATSAARGTEAFF. For the CDR3, the DNA is TGTGCCACCAGTGCGGCGAGGGGCACTGAAGCTTTCTTT.

The gene calls are TRBV20-1 and TRBJ2-1; 9 bases match TRBD1. Germline V lookup: CDR1 DFQATT, CDR2 SNEGSKA (reference sequence). J gave up 7 bases and V 6 bases, and 10 bases lay outside the gene matches. This CDR3 is 14 amino acids long. The CDR3: CSAPPTGGMNEQFF. CDR3 DNA sequence: TGCAGTGCGCCCCCGACAGGGGGAATGAATGAGCAGTTCTTC.

This clonotype has a handful of counts. This sequence joins TRBV27 and TRBJ1-5; no definite D call. This CDR3 comprises 13 residues. V lost 1 base and J 6 bases, leaving 7 bases between the germline ends. CDR1 and CDR2 (germline): MNHEY, SMNVEV (reference sequence). For the CDR3, the DNA is TGTGCCAGCAGTTTATTTTGGGGTCAGCCCCAGCATTTT. Encoded protein: CASSLFWGQPQHF.

The chain links TRBV14 to TRBJ2-4; D possibly corresponds to TRBD1 (9 bases). CDR1 is SGHDN, CDR2 FVKESK, per germline. The V gene lost 0 bases and the J gene lost 3 bases, with 21 bases spanning the gap. CDR3 length equals 19 residues. Here the CDR3 DNA reads TGTGCCAGCAGCCAAGAGGACAGGGGAGCGGGAGAGGTCAAAAACATTCAGTACTTC. Amino acid sequence: CASSQEDRGAGEVKNIQYF.

Notes on this clonotype: One end of the junction fails to match germline, which may point to a read error. This chain connects TRBV11-2 to TRBJ2-7; unclear D gene. There are 16 residues in the CDR3. Germline V gives CDR1 SGHAT, CDR2 FQNNGV. CDR3 residues: CAGSLVGGASSYEQYF. The CDR3, as DNA: TGTGCCGGCAGCTTAGTAGGCGGAGCTAGCTCCTACGAGCAGTACTTC.

This clonotype was detected only a few times. This rearrangement joins TRBV3-1 to TRBJ1-2; D not certain. V shed 1 base and J shed 6 bases, with 6 bases lying between them. Germline values: CDR1 LGHDT, CDR2 YNNKEL (reference sequence). This CDR3 comprises 12 residues. CDR3 amino acids: CASSQGAHGYTF. The CDR3 DNA is TGTGCCAGCAGCCAAGGGGCTCATGGCTACACCTTC.

This clonotype was seen a few times. The V call is TRBV6-5, the J call TRBJ2-3; the D gene could be TRBD1 or TRBD2 (5 bases each). The germline gives CDR1 MNHEY, CDR2 SVGAGI. This CDR3 is 15 amino acids long. The V end lost 6 bases, the J end lost 3 bases, and 16 bases lay between the germline ends. CDR3 residues: CASRAMQGATDTQYF. CDR3 DNA: TGTGCCAGCAGAGCCATGCAGGGAGCAACAGATACGCAGTATTTT.

The rearrangement joins TRBV20-1 to TRBJ1-2; 8 bases are a match to TRBD1. Trimming at V came to 6 bases and at J to 6 bases, leaving 6 bases not matched to a gene. The CDR3 covers 12 residues. CDR1 and CDR2 (germline): DFQATT, SNEGSKA (reference sequence). The CDR3 spells CSASQGEDGYTF. Written as DNA, the CDR3 is TGCAGTGCCTCACAGGGGGAAGATGGCTACACCTTC.

This clonotype appeared many times. V is TRBV29-1 and J is TRBJ2-3, with 15 bases fitting TRBD2. Germline V gene lookup returns CDR1 SQVTM and CDR2 ANQGSEA. V lost 7 bases, J lost 5 bases, and 10 bases stayed unmatched. The CDR3 covers 16 residues. DNA for the CDR3: TGCAGCGCCTGCGGGACTAGCGGGAGGATTGTAGATACGCAGTATTTT. This sequence encodes CSACGTSGRIVDTQYF.

This clonotype was recorded a few times. The rearrangement uses TRBV12-3 or TRBV12-4 and TRBJ1-5, with unresolved D. V was shortened by 4 bases and J by 9 bases, with 13 bases between the two germline ends. The CDR3 has 13 residues. CDR3 amino acids: CASSSAPRGPQHF. Here the CDR3 DNA reads TGTGCCAGCAGTTCAGCTCCTCGGGGGCCCCAGCATTTT.

In its sample, this clonotype was seen a few times. The gene calls are TRBV12-3 or TRBV12-4 and TRBJ2-5, with TRBD1 matching over 10 bases. The CDR3 spans 14 residues. J was trimmed by 5 bases and V by 3 bases; bases with no gene match: 3. CDR3 DNA sequence: TGTGCCAGCAGTTTCAGGACAGGGGGGGAGACCCAGTACTTC. This codes for CASSFRTGGETQYF.

CDR3 protein: CASSPRATGVAEQFF. Here the CDR3 DNA reads TGCGCCAGCAGCCCTCGGGCGACAGGAGTGGCTGAGCAGTTCTTC. The chain carries TRBV5-1 and TRBJ2-1, with D possibly TRBD1 on 6 matching bases. V shed 4 bases and J shed 9 bases, with 20 bases lying between them. This CDR3 contains 15 residues. CDR1 is SGHRS and CDR2 is YFSETQ in the germline V gene.

This clonotype appeared a few times. V and J are TRBV6-5 and TRBJ2-5, with D possibly being TRBD2 (5 bases). The CDR3 runs to 10 residues. V lost 10 bases, J lost 11 bases, and 14 bases lay in between. CDR1 and CDR2 from the germline V gene are MNHEY and SVGAGI. The CDR3 nucleotides are TGTGCCACCCGATTCGGGGAGCAGTACTTC. It codes for CATRFGEQYF.

The V gene is TRBV12-3 or TRBV12-4, the J gene TRBJ1-4, with 11 bases fitting TRBD1. CDR3 length equals 14 residues. V gave up 6 bases and J gave up 8 bases; unmatched junction bases: 5. The CDR3 coding sequence is TGTGCCAGCAGCAGGGACAGGGGGGTGGAAAAACTGTTTTTT. Translating it yields CASSRDRGVEKLFF.

The table lists this clonotype with many counts. V gene TRBV12-3 or TRBV12-4 combines with J gene TRBJ2-4, with D unclear. The CDR3 loop spans 13 amino acids. The V gene lost 7 bases and the J gene lost 0 bases, with 7 bases spanning the gap. The CDR3 loop is CASTDLAKNIQYF. The CDR3 region has the DNA TGTGCCAGCACAGATTTAGCCAAAAACATTCAGTACTTC.

At least ten counts were recorded for this clonotype. The gene calls are TRBV2 and TRBJ2-5; no clear D. CDR1 and CDR2 from the germline V gene are SNHLY and FYNNEI. The V and J ends lost 3 bases and 2 bases respectively, with 10 bases between them. The CDR3 has 14 amino acids. As DNA, the CDR3 is TGTGCCAGCAGTGAGGGCAGCCTACAAGAGACCCAGTACTTC. Amino acid sequence: CASSEGSLQETQYF.

The chain couples TRBV7-8 to TRBJ2-2; 7 bases fit TRBD1. The J segment lost 1 base and the V segment lost 5 bases, leaving 4 bases of the junction unmatched. The germline CDR1 and CDR2 sequences are SGHVS and FQNEAQ. This CDR3 has 15 residues. For the CDR3, the DNA is TGTGCCAGCAGCAGACGGGACAGGAACACCGGGGAGCTGTTTTTT. Translated: CASSRRDRNTGELFF.

This chain uses TRBV4-1 with TRBJ2-7; no clear D gene. CDR1 MGHRA and CDR2 YSYEKL come from the germline V gene. Trimming stripped 6 bases from V and 3 bases from J, with 18 bases between. The CDR3 runs to 15 residues. This chain's CDR3 is CASSSIPEVGYEQYF. The CDR3 coding sequence is TGCGCCAGCAGTTCCATACCGGAAGTCGGCTACGAGCAGTACTTC.

Only a few counts were recorded for this clonotype. This chain connects TRBV6-1 to TRBJ1-2; D is perhaps TRBD1 (6 bases). V gave up 9 bases and J gave up 7 bases, with 12 bases separating them. Germline V gene lookup returns CDR1 MNHNS and CDR2 SASEGT. The CDR3 runs to 11 residues. CDR3 region: CARQGEGGYTF. In nucleotides, the CDR3 is TGTGCCAGACAGGGAGAGGGTGGCTACACCTTC.

This clonotype showed up just a few times. The V gene is TRBV7-9, the J gene TRBJ2-7; 10 bases agree with TRBD2. The ends lost 5 bases at V and 5 bases at J; junction bases unmatched: 9. Germline V gene data show CDR1 as SEHNR and CDR2 as FQNEAQ (reference sequence). The CDR3 has 15 amino acids. Here the CDR3 reads CASSHLAGDSNEQYF. The CDR3 bases are TGTGCCAGCAGCCACCTAGCGGGAGATAGCAACGAGCAGTACTTC.

The chain uses TRBV9 and TRBJ1-4; D gene ambiguous. Trimming left V 0 bases short and J 1 base short, with 4 bases between. The CDR3 extends over 14 amino acids. Germline CDR1 is SGDLS and CDR2 is YYNGEE. CDR3: CASSVALTNEKLFF. CDR3 DNA: TGTGCCAGCAGCGTAGCGCTAACTAATGAAAAACTGTTTTTT.